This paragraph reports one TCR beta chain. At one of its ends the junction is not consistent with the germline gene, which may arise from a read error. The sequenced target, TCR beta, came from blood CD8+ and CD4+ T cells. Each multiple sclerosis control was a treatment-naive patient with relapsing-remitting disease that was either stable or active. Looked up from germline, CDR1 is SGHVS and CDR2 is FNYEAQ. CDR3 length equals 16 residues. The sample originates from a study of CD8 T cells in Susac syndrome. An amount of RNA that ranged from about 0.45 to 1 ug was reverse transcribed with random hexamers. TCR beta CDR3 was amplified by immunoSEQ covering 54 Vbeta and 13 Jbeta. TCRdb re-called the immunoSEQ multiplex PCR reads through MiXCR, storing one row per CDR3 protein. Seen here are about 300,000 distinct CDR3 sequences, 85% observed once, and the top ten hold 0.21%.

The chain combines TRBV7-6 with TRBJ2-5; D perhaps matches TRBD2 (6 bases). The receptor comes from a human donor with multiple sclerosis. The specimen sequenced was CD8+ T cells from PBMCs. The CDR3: CASSPRFGGVPEAQYF. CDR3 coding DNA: TGTGCCAGCAGCCCGCGGTTCGGGGGAGTTCCAGAGGCCCAGTACTTC.